These 20 T cell receptor beta chains were sequenced from one sample in a study of radiation and T cells in renal cell carcinoma. Noted time point: baseline pretreatment blood. Stated treatment: 15 Gy SBRT to primary tumor, nephrectomy 4 weeks later. Sequenced by immunoSEQ multiplex PCR; TCRdb stores in-frame clones only, minus some. The sample comprises about 59,000 clones, 65% to 85% of which are singletons, and about 7.3% rests with the top ten. The source material was blood, sampled from a patient whose treatment included radiotherapy and nephrectomy. Receptors originate from a man aged 60 to 69 with renal cell carcinoma.

This chain links TRBV6-1 with TRBJ2-7; D might be TRBD2 (6 bases). V lost 5 bases, J lost 6 bases, and 20 bases lay in between. CDR3 size: 15 residues. Per germline, CDR1 MNHNS and CDR2 SASEGT. The CDR3 protein is CASSPQPPLAPEQYV. The CDR3 coding sequence is TGTGCCAGCAGTCCTCAACCCCCCCTAGCGCCCGAGCAGTACGTC.

In its sample, this clone was seen a few times. V usage is TRBV19 and J usage is TRBJ2-5; 8 bases match TRBD1. Trimming removed 3 bases from V and 2 bases from J; junction bases left unmatched: 11. The CDR3 consists of 17 residues. Germline CDR1 LNHDA, CDR2 SQIVND (reference sequence). CDR3 DNA: TGTGCCAGTAGTATCGGACAGGGAGACTCAACTCAAGAGACCCAGTACTTC. Translation gives CASSIGQGDSTQETQYF.

The V gene is TRBV7-8, the J gene TRBJ1-2; the D is unclear. The V end lost 0 bases, the J end lost 0 bases, and 8 bases lay between the germline ends. The CDR3 spans 15 residues. Germline lookup yields CDR1 SGHVS and CDR2 FQNEAQ. CDR3 protein: CASSLAPRANYGYTF. CDR3 DNA sequence: TGTGCCAGCAGCTTAGCTCCCAGAGCTAACTATGGCTACACCTTC.

The chain uses TRBV2 and TRBJ2-3; no firm D call. Trimming removed 5 bases from V and 0 bases from J, with 6 bases in between. Germline-derived CDR1 and CDR2 are SNHLY and FYNNEI. The CDR3 covers 13 residues. The CDR3 loop is CASSPHSTDTQYF. Here the CDR3 DNA reads TGTGCCAGCAGTCCCCATAGCACAGATACGCAGTATTTT.

This chain connects TRBV6-6 to TRBJ2-1, with 12 bases that match TRBD2. Germline CDR1 MNHNY, CDR2 SVGAGI (reference sequence). The CDR3 loop spans 15 amino acids. V shed 4 bases and J 4 bases; nucleotides not matched to a gene: 2. The chain's CDR3 is CASSSSGGGYNEQFF. The DNA of the CDR3 is TGTGCCAGCAGTTCTAGCGGGGGGGGTTACAATGAGCAGTTCTTC.

The chain combines TRBV27 with TRBJ1-5; TRBD1 is a possible D gene (6 bases). V dropped 2 bases and J dropped 7 bases, with 12 bases sitting between them. The germline V gene encodes CDR1 MNHEY and CDR2 SMNVEV (reference sequence). This CDR3 contains 14 residues. The CDR3 spells CASSLAWDTQPQHF. The CDR3 DNA is TGTGCCAGCAGTTTAGCGTGGGACACCCAGCCCCAGCATTTT.

The table lists this clone with a count of one. V is TRBV25-1 and J is TRBJ2-5; 13 positions match TRBD2. The germline V gene has CDR1 MGHDK and CDR2 SYGVNS. V dropped 5 bases and J dropped 5; count of bases not matched to a gene: 8. This CDR3 contains 16 residues. The CDR3 is CASSPRLAGGQETQYF. CDR3 in DNA: TGTGCCAGCAGTCCCCGACTAGCGGGGGGCCAGGAGACCCAGTACTTC.

The J gene is TRBJ2-5, the V gene TRBV27, with 11 bases matching TRBD2. The CDR3 has 16 residues. Germline lookup yields CDR1 MNHEY and CDR2 SMNVEV (reference sequence). V was clipped by 2 bases and J by 2 bases; unmatched bases: 4. The CDR3 DNA reads TGTGCCAGCAGTTTAGGGCTAGCGGGGGGTCAAGAGACCCAGTACTTC. Encoded protein: CASSLGLAGGQETQYF.

This chain links TRBV9 with TRBJ1-2; D is ambiguous. V lost 0 bases, J lost 0 bases, and 9 bases lay in between. Germline V lookup: CDR1 SGDLS, CDR2 YYNGEE. This CDR3 region has 15 residues. CDR3 residues: CASSVEAGPNYGYTF. The CDR3 bases are TGTGCCAGCAGCGTAGAGGCCGGACCTAACTATGGCTACACCTTC.

This sequence joins TRBV7-2 and TRBJ1-2; D perhaps matches TRBD1 (5 bases). Germline CDR1 is SGHTA and CDR2 is FQGNSA. The germline V and J ends were trimmed by 5 bases and 14 bases, with 15 bases remaining between them. The CDR3 has 11 residues. As DNA, the CDR3 is TGTGCCAGCAGCCTCCGACCAGGGAGTACCTTC. Its protein product is CASSLRPGSTF.

The chain joins TRBV18 to TRBJ2-3; TRBD2 is a possible D gene (6 bases). V was shortened by 6 bases and J by 6 bases, with 13 bases between the two germline ends. Germline lookup yields CDR1 KGHSH and CDR2 LQKENI. CDR3 length: 13 amino acids. This CDR3 reads CASSPGTSDTQYF. CDR3 nucleotides: TGTGCCAGCTCTCCTGGGACTTCGGATACGCAGTATTTT.

The chain links TRBV5-1 to TRBJ1-1; D call uncertain. The CDR3 runs 14 residues. Trimming removed 0 bases at V and 1 base at J, with 7 bases between. Germline CDR1 and CDR2: SGHRS and YFSETQ. The CDR3 sequence is CASSLEIGNTEAFF. The CDR3 DNA reads TGCGCCAGCAGCTTGGAGATAGGGAACACTGAAGCTTTCTTT.

This clone was recorded a few times. The rearrangement joins TRBV29-1 to TRBJ1-1; no reliable D call. CDR1 is SQVTM and CDR2 is ANQGSEA in the germline V gene. With 6 bases removed from V and 6 bases from J, the gap between germline ends came to 11 bases. This CDR3 is built from 11 residues. CDR3: CSVLSWAEAFF. Written as DNA, the CDR3 is TGCAGCGTCCTAAGTTGGGCTGAAGCTTTCTTT.

The V call is TRBV19, the J call TRBJ2-3; possible D gene TRBD2, 6 bases. The CDR3 length is 13 residues. The V gene lost 5 bases and the J gene lost 4 bases, with 10 bases spanning the gap. CDR1 and CDR2 from the germline V gene are LNHDA and SQIVND (reference sequence). The CDR3 reads CASSAGLADTQYF. CDR3 coding DNA: TGTGCCAGTAGTGCGGGGTTGGCAGATACGCAGTATTTT.

The DNA for the CDR3 is TGTGCCAGCAGCTTAGTAGCGGGCGGGGGCACCGGGGAGCTGTTTTTT. Amino acid sequence: CASSLVAGGGTGELFF. V gene TRBV11-2 combines with J gene TRBJ2-2; 7 bases match TRBD2. The junction had 6 bases not matched to a gene; V was cut back by 1 base and J by 4 bases. The CDR3 is 16 amino acids. Looked up from germline, CDR1 is SGHAT and CDR2 is FQNNGV. The variable domain in full, completed from reference TRBV11-2 and TRBJ2-2, reads EAGVAQSPRYKIIEKRQSVAFWCNPISGHATLYWYQQILGQGPKLLIQFQNNGVVDDSQLPKDRFSAERLKGVDSTLKIQPAKLEDSAVYLCASSLVAGGGTGELFFGEGSRLTVL.

This clone has a handful of counts. V usage is TRBV27 and J usage is TRBJ2-3; the D gene could be TRBD1 or TRBD2 (5 bases each). V was cut by 3 bases and J by 6 bases, with 10 bases left in between. The CDR3 is 13 residues long. Germline V CDR1 and CDR2: MNHEY, SMNVEV (reference sequence). Here the CDR3 reads CASSLSRDDTQYF. As DNA, the CDR3 is TGTGCCAGCAGTTTGAGCAGGGACGATACGCAGTATTTT.

This clone has only a few counts. J is TRBJ2-1 and V is TRBV5-4; 13 nucleotides line up with TRBD2. The junction had 3 bases not matched to a gene; V was cut back by 1 base and J by 2 bases. The CDR3 contains 17 residues. Germline V gene lookup returns CDR1 SGHNT and CDR2 YYREEE (reference sequence). CDR3 nucleotides: TGTGCCAGCAGCTTGTTAGGACTAGCGGGAGCCTACAATGAGCAGTTCTTC. Amino acids: CASSLLGLAGAYNEQFF.

This chain connects TRBV5-4 to TRBJ1-1; 7 nucleotides match TRBD1. The CDR3 extends over 15 amino acids. V shed 1 base and J 9 bases; nucleotides not matched to a gene: 12. Germline values: CDR1 SGHNT, CDR2 YYREEE (reference sequence). The CDR3 DNA follows: TGTGCCAGCAGCTTGAAGGGGGCGACAGATTGGAAAGCTTTCTTT. The encoded protein is CASSLKGATDWKAFF.

This clone was detected only once. The chain joins TRBV10-1 to TRBJ2-7, with TRBD2 matching over 12 bases. Germline CDR1 and CDR2: WNHNN and SYGVQD (reference sequence). V shed 5 bases, J shed 2 bases, and the junction held 10 bases outside the gene matches. The CDR3 is 17 residues long. CDR3 sequence (DNA): TGCGCCAGCAGTTCGACTAGCGGGGGTCCCTCACCCTACGAGCAGTACTTC. Protein product: CASSSTSGGPSPYEQYF.

This chain joins TRBV18 and TRBJ1-2, with D perhaps matching TRBD1 (6 bases). CDR3 length equals 17 residues. Trimming removed 3 bases from V and 3 bases from J, with 20 bases in between. Germline lookup yields CDR1 KGHSH and CDR2 LQKENI. CDR3 sequence (DNA): TGTGCCAGCTCACCGGTATCCCTACAGGGAGGTCACTATGGCTACACCTTC. This gives the protein CASSPVSLQGGHYGYTF.